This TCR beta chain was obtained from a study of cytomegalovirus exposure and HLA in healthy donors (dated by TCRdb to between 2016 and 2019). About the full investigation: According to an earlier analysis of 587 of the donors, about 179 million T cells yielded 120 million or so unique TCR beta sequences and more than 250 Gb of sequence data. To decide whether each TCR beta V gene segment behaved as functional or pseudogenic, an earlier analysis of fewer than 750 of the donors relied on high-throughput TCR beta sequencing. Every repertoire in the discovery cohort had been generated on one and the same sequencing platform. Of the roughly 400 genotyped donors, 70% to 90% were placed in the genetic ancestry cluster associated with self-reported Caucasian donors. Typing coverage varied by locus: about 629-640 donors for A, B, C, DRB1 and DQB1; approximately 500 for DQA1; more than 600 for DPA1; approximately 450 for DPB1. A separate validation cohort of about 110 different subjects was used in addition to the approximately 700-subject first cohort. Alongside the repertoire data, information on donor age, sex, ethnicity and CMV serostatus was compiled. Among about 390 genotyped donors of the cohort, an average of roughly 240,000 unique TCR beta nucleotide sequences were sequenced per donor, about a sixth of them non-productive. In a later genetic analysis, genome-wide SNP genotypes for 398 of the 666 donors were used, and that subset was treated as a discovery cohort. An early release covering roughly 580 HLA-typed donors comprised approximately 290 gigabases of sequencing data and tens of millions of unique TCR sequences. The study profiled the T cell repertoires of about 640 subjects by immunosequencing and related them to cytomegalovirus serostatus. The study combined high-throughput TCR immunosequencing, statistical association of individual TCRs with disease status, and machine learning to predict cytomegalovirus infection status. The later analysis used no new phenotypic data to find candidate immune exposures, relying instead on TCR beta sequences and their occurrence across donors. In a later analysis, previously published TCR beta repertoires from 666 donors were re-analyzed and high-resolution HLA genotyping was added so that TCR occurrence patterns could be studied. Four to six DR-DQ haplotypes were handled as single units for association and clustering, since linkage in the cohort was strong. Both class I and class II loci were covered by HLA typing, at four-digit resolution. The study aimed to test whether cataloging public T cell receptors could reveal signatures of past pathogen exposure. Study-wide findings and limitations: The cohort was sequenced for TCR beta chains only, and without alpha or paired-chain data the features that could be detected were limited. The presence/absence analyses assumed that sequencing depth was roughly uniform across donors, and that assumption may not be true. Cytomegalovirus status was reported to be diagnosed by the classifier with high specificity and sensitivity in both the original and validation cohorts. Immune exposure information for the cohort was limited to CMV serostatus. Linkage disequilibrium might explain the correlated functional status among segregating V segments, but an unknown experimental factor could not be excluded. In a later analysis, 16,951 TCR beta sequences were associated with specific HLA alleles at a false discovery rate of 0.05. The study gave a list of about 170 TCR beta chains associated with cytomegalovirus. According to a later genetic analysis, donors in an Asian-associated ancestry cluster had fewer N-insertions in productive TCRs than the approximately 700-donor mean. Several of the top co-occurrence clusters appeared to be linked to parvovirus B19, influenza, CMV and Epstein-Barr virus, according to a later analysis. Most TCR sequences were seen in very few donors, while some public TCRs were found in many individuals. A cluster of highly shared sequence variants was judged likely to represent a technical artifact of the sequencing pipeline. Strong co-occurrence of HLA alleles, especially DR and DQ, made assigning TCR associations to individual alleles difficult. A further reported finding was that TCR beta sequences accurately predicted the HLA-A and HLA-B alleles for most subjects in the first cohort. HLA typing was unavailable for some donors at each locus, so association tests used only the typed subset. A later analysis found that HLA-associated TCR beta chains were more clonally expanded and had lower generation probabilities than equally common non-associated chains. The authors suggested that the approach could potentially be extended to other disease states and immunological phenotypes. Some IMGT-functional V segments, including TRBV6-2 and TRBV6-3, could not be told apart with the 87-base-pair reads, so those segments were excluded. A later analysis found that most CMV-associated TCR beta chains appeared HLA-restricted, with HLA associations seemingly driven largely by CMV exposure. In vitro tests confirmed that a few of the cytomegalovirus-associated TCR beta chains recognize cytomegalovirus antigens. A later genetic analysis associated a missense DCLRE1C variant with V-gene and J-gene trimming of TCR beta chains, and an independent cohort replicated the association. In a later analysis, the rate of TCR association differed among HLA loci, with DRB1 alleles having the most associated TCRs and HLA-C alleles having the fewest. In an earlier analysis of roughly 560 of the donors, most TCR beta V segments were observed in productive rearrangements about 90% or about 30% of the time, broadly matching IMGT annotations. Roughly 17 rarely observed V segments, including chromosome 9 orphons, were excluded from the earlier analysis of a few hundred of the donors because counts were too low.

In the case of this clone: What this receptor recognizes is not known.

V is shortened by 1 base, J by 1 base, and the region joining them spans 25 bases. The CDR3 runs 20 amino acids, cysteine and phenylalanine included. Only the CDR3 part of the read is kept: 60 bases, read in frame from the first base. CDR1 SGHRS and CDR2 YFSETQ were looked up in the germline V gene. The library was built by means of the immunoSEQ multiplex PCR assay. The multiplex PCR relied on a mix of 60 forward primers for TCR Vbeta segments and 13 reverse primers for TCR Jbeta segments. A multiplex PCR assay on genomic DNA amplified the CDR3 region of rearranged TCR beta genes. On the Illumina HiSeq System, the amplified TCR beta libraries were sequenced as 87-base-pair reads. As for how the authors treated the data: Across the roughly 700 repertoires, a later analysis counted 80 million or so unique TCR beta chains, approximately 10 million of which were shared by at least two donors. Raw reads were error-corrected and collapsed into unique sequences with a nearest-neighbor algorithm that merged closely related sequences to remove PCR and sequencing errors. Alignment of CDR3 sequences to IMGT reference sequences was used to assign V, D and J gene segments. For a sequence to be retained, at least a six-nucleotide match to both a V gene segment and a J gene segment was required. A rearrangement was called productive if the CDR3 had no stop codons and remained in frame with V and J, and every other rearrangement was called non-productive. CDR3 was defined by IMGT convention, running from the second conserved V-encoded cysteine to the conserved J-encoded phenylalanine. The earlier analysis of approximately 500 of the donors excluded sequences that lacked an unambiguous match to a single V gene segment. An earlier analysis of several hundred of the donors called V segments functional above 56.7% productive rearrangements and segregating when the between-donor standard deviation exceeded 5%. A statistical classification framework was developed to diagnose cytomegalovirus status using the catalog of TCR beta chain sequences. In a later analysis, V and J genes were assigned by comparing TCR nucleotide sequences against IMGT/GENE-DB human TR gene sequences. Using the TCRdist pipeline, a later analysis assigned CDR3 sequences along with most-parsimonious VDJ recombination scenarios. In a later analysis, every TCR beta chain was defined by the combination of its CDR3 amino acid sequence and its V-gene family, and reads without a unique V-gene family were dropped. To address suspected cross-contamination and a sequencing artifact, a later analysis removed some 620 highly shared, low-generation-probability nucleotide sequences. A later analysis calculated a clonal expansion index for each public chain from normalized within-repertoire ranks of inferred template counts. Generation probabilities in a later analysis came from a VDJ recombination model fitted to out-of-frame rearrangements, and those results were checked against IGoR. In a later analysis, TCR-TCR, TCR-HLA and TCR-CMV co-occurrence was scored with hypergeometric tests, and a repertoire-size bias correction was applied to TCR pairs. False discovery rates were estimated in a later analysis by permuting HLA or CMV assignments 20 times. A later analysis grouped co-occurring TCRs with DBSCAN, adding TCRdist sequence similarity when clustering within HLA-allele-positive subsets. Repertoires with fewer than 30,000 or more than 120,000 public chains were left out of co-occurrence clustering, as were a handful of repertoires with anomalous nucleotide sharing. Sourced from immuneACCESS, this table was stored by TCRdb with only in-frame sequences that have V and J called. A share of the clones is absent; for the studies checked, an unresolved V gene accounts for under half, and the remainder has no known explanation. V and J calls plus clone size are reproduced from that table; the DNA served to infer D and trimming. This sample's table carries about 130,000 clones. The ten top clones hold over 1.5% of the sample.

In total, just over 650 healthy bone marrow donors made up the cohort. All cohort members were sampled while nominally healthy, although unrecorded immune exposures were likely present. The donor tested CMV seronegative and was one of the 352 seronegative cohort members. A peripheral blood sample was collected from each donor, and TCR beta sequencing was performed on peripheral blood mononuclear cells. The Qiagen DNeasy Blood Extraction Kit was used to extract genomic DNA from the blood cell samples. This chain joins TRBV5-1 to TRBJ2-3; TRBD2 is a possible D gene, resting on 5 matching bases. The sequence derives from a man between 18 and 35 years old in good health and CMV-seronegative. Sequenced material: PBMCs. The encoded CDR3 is CASSLRGGAALPRGTDTQYF. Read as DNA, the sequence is TGCGCCAGCAGCTTGAGAGGTGGAGCGGCCCTCCCCCGGGGCACAGATACGCAGTATTTT.